These 8 T cell receptor beta chains originate from one sample sequenced in a study of shared clonotypes between healthy human individuals. Generated by immunoSEQ multiplex PCR, the TCRdb table keeps only in-frame clones and is missing some. The data contain over 2 million clones, around 93% of them seen just once; the ten biggest clones take up 0.37%. Sample: naive CD4+ T cells from PBMCs. Subset specified: CD45RA+ positively selected. These receptor sequences come from a man aged 18 to 30 in good health. Some clones in this sample may be carry-over from other donors' samples.

The rearrangement joins TRBV11-2 to TRBJ2-1; 13 nucleotides match TRBD2. The V segment lost 7 bases and the J segment 0 bases; nucleotides outside the gene matches: 6. The CDR3 has 17 residues. The germline CDR1 and CDR2 sequences are SGHAT and FQNNGV. CDR3 loop: CASKGTSGASSYNEQFF. The CDR3 bases are TGTGCCAGCAAGGGGACTAGCGGGGCGAGCTCCTACAATGAGCAGTTCTTC.

The chain joins TRBV4-1 to TRBJ2-3, with a possible D match to TRBD2 (6 bases). The CDR3 runs 15 residues. V was pared by 3 bases and J by 4 bases, with 14 bases between. CDR1 is MGHRA, CDR2 YSYEKL, per germline. The CDR3: CASSQEGPGADTQYF. CDR3 DNA sequence: TGCGCCAGCAGCCAGGAGGGCCCGGGAGCAGATACGCAGTATTTT.

This clone was recorded only once. V gene TRBV10-3 combines with J gene TRBJ2-7; D is ambiguous. This CDR3 has 13 residues. Germline lookup yields CDR1 ENHRY and CDR2 SYGVKD. V dropped 2 bases and J dropped 9 bases, with 14 bases sitting between them. This CDR3 reads CAISERDPTGQYF. In DNA form, the CDR3 reads TGTGCCATCAGTGAGAGAGATCCTACGGGGCAGTACTTC.

The count of this clone is one. The DNA for the CDR3 is TGCGCCAGCAGCCATACAGGGGGCGACGAAAAACTGTTTTTT. Translation: CASSHTGGDEKLFF. The J gene is TRBJ1-4, the V gene TRBV4-1; TRBD1 aligns across 9 bases. V lost 3 bases and J lost 8; bases outside the gene matches: 4. Per germline, CDR1 MGHRA and CDR2 YSYEKL. CDR3 length equals 14 residues.

This rearrangement joins TRBV18 to TRBJ1-1; D not resolved. V lost 1 base and J lost 4, with 10 bases in between. The length of the CDR3 is 14 residues. CDR1 is KGHSH and CDR2 is LQKENI in the germline V gene. CDR3 nucleotides: TGTGCCAGCTCACCACTCGCCCTGGTCACTGAAGCTTTCTTT. It specifies CASSPLALVTEAFF.

This rearrangement joins TRBV7-6 to TRBJ2-3; D remains ambiguous. CDR1 is SGHVS, CDR2 FNYEAQ, per germline. Trimming removed 7 bases from V and 2 bases from J, with 16 bases in between. The CDR3 consists of 15 residues. This CDR3 reads CASIPTGGSTDTQYF. The CDR3 DNA is TGTGCCAGCATTCCCACCGGCGGATCCACAGATACGCAGTATTTT.

The J gene is TRBJ2-2, the V gene TRBV4-2; D might be TRBD2 (6 bases). CDR3 length equals 15 residues. In germline, CDR1 is LGHNA, CDR2 YNFKEQ. V was trimmed by 0 bases and J by 7 bases, leaving 12 bases between them. The DNA of the CDR3 is TGTGCCAGCAGCCAAGATGGAGGGCTTGGCGGGGAGCTGTTTTTT. Residues: CASSQDGGLGGELFF.

V gene TRBV18 combines with J gene TRBJ1-2; a possible D gene is TRBD1 (5 bases). Trimming shortened V by 1 base and J by 7 bases, and 13 bases separated the two germline ends. CDR3 size: 14 residues. The germline V gene encodes CDR1 KGHSH and CDR2 LQKENI. The CDR3 region has the DNA TGTGCCAGCTCACCACTGGGGGACTCCTCTGGCTACACCTTC. It yields the protein CASSPLGDSSGYTF. The full variable domain, completed using reference TRBV18 and TRBJ1-2, is NAGVMQNPRHLVRRRGQEARLRCSPMKGHSHVYWYRQLPEEGLKFMVYLQKENIIDESGMPKERFSAEFPKEGPSILRIQQVVRGDSAAYFCASSPLGDSSGYTFGSGTRLTVV.